This entry concerns a single T cell receptor (beta chain). Libraries were prepared by immunoSEQ multiplex PCR; TCRdb keeps only in-frame clonotypes and omits some of them. The data show more than 65,000 clones, about 90% seen once. This entry comes from a study of technical replicates of blood from a handful of donors. Per the germline V gene, CDR1 is LNHDA and CDR2 is SQIVND (reference sequence). The CDR3 is made up of 14 amino acids. V was pared by 1 base and J by 4 bases, with 4 bases of the junction left unmatched. The rearrangement joins TRBV19 to TRBJ2-7; TRBD1 matches at 7 bases. This receptor was taken from a human donor in good health. Sequenced: T cells isolated from PBMCs. The CDR3: CASSIGSGGYEQYF. The DNA of the CDR3 is TGTGCCAGTAGTATAGGTTCAGGGGGATACGAGCAGTACTTC.